The present T cell receptor beta chain was sequenced within a study of T cell repertoires in cytomegalovirus infection. MiXCR, applied by TCRdb to the reads, yields one record per CDR3 protein. This sample has some 590,000 distinct CDR3 sequences, with almost 40% found just once. Comment on this clonotype: What it binds is not known.

The material was cultured PBMCs, obtained from culture after CMV antigen stimulation. The clonotype was recovered from a human donor in good health (CMV status not recorded). Some clones in this sample may be carry-over from other donors' samples.

The CDR3 bases are TGTGCCATCAGTGCTTCTACCACAGATACGCAGTATTTT. It is translated as CAISASTTDTQYF. The gene calls are TRBV10-3 and TRBJ2-3; D uncertain. The CDR3 has 13 residues. Germline V CDR1 and CDR2: ENHRY, SYGVKD. V lost 4 bases and J 2 bases, leaving 7 bases between the germline ends.